This T cell receptor (beta chain) was obtained from a study of blood T cell repertoires in COVID-19. Study-level background: The United States, Italy and Spain supplied acute and convalescent COVID-19 samples.

Libraries were prepared by immunoSEQ multiplex PCR; TCRdb keeps only in-frame clonotypes and omits some of them. The sample lists 150,000 to 200,000 clones; approximately 80% were seen once. The clonotype originates from a human donor in a cohort sampled during active COVID-19. The sequencing sample was made of peripheral blood.

The CDR3 coding sequence is TGCGCCAGCAGTCAAGAATGGGGGCGCAAGAATTGGCCTGATCCGGCCAAAAACATTCAGTACTTC. Encoded protein: CASSQEWGRKNWPDPAKNIQYF. V and J are TRBV23-1 and TRBJ2-4; perhaps TRBD1 as D (6 bases). TRBV23-1 is an open reading frame, and its role is uncertain. There are 22 residues in the CDR3. Trimming removed 2 bases at V and 1 base at J, with 30 bases between.